Listed below are T cell receptor beta chains from one sample, sequenced in a study of T cells expressing NK-cell markers. TCRdb reworked the 5' RACE reads into one entry per CDR3 protein, no DNA. The repertoire table contains 200,000 to 300,000 distinct CDR3 sequences. The source material was blood T cells: a sorted CD56 or NKG2C T cell subset, CD4+ or CD8+ T cells, or bulk PBMC T cells (not recorded which). Source of these receptors: a woman aged 18-69 years in good health. Each CDR3 is given with its conserved first and last residue. Each record gives: V gene, J gene, CDR3 protein.

V: TRBV4-2
J: TRBJ1-6
CDR3: CASSQDLGSRNSPLHF

V: TRBV12-3/TRBV12-4
J: TRBJ1-5
CDR3: CASSPLGANQPQHF

V: TRBV29-1
J: TRBJ2-7
CDR3: CSVAASGAAYEQYF

V: TRBV20-1
J: TRBJ2-1
CDR3: CSARIGLNEQFF

V: TRBV7-2
J: TRBJ2-7
CDR3: CASSLAGVVYEQYF

V: TRBV5-8
J: TRBJ1-4
CDR3: CASSLPGQFNEKLFF

V: TRBV6-2/TRBV6-3
J: TRBJ2-2
CDR3: CASSYSLVTPGELFF

V: TRBV12-3/TRBV12-4
J: TRBJ2-1
CDR3: CASSHWVEQFF

V: TRBV20-1
J: TRBJ2-3
CDR3: CSARVQSSGGADTQYF

V: TRBV27
J: TRBJ2-1
CDR3: CASSHILLTRLYNEQFF

V: TRBV29-1
J: TRBJ2-7
CDR3: CSVEDRRSYEQYF

V: TRBV7-9
J: TRBJ2-1
CDR3: CASSSRTSGSSYNEQFF

V: TRBV19
J: TRBJ2-5
CDR3: CASRPSGWYQETQYF

V: TRBV2
J: TRBJ2-5
CDR3: CASGGSRVTQYF

V: TRBV12-3/TRBV12-4
J: TRBJ1-1
CDR3: CASSSTGSLRGVAFF

V: TRBV30
J: TRBJ2-7
CDR3: CAWAGLAEQYF

V: TRBV12-3/TRBV12-4
J: TRBJ2-1
CDR3: CASSKGLSLYNEQFF

V: TRBV15
J: TRBJ2-1
CDR3: CATSQGQGGNEQFF

V: TRBV28
J: TRBJ2-7
CDR3: CASSLMGVNYEQYF

V: TRBV15
J: TRBJ2-1
CDR3: CATSRSRLAGSFF

V: TRBV7-2
J: TRBJ1-2
CDR3: CASSLVRTGGGYGYTF

V: TRBV6-2/TRBV6-3
J: TRBJ2-4
CDR3: CASSVYGKNIQYF

V: TRBV12-3/TRBV12-4
J: TRBJ2-5
CDR3: CASRSSGLETQYF

V: TRBV2
J: TRBJ2-3
CDR3: CASKAGGGTDTQYF

V: TRBV12-3/TRBV12-4
J: TRBJ2-1
CDR3: CASSAYNEQFF

V: TRBV12-3/TRBV12-4
J: TRBJ1-2
CDR3: CASSSQGQGDGYTF

V: TRBV29-1
J: TRBJ2-3
CDR3: CSGEVGGSTDTQYF

V: TRBV11-2
J: TRBJ1-6
CDR3: CASRAPGLRDSPLHF

V: TRBV12-3/TRBV12-4
J: TRBJ2-2
CDR3: CASSGVQFTGELFF